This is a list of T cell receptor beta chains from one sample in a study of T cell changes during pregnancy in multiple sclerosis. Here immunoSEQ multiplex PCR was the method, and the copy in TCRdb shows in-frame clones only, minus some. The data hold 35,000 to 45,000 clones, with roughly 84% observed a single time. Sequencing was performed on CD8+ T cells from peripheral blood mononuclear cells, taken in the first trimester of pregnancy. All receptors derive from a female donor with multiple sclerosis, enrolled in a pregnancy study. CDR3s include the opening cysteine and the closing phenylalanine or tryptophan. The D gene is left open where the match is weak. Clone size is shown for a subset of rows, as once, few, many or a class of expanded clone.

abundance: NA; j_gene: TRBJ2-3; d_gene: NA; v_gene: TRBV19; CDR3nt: TGTGCCAGTAGTATATCGTTGGGGGGGCCTAGCACAGATACGCAGTATTTT; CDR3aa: CASSISLGGPSTDTQYF
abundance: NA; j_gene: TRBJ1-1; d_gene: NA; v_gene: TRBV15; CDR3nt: TGTGCCACCAGCTCGATGAACAGGGACAACACTGAAGCTTTCTTT; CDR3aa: CATSSMNRDNTEAFF
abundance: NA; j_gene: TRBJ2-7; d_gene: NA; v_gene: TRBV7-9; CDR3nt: TGTGCCAGCAGCTCTATGAGGAGCTCCTACGAGCAGTACTTC; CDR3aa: CASSSMRSSYEQYF
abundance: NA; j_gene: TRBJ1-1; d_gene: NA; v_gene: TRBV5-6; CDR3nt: TGTGCCAGCAGCGGGACAGAAGCTTTCTTT; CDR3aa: CASSGTEAFF
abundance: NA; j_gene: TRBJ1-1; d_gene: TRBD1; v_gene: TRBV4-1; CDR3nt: TGCGCCAGCAGCCAAGTCGGGACAGCCGAAGCTTTCTTT; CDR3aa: CASSQVGTAEAFF
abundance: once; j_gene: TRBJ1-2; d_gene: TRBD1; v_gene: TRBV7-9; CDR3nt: TGTGCCAGCAGCTTAGAAGGGGGCGGCTACACCTTC; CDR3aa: CASSLEGGGYTF
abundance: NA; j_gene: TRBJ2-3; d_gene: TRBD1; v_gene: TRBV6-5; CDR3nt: TGTGCCAGCAGCCAGGGGGCCACAGATACGCAGTATTTT; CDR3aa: CASSQGATDTQYF
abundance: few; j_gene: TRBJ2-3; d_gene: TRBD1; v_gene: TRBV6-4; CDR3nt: TGTGCCAGCAGTGACTCTCATGAGGGACAGAACACAGATACGCAGTATTTT; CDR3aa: CASSDSHEGQNTDTQYF
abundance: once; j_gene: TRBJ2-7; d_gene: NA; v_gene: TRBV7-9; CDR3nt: TGTGCCAGCAGCGATGAAACAAAGGGGGGGAAGTCCTACGAGCAGTACTTC; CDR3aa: CASSDETKGGKSYEQYF
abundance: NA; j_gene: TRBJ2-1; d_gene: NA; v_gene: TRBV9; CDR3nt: TGTGCCAGCAGCGTAGCGGGGGTAAATGAGCAGTTCTTC; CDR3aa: CASSVAGVNEQFF
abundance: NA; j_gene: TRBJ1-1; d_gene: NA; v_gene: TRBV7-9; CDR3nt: TGTGCCAGCAGCTCCCGGGACACCTCGAACACTGAAGCTTTCTTT; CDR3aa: CASSSRDTSNTEAFF
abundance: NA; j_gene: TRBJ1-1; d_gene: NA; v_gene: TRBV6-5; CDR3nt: TGTGCCAGCAGCTCCCTCGGCGGGACTGAAGCTTTCTTT; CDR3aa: CASSSLGGTEAFF
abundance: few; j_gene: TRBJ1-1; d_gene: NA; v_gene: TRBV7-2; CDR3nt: TGTGCCAGCAGCAGGTACAGCTACACTGAAGCTTTCTTT; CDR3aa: CASSRYSYTEAFF
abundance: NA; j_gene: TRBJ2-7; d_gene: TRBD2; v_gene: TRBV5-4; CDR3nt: TGTGCCAGCAGCTCGCCATTAGCGGGGCAAATCTACGAGCAGTACTTC; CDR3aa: CASSSPLAGQIYEQYF
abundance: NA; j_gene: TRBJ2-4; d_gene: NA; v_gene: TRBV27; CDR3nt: TGTGCCAGCTCCTCCCCCATGCGATCAGCCAAAAACATTCAGTACTTC; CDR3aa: CASSSPMRSAKNIQYF
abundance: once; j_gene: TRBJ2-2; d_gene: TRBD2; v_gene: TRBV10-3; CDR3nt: TGTGCCATCAGTACGGGACTAGTTACAACCGGGGAGCTGTTTTTT; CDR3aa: CAISTGLVTTGELFF
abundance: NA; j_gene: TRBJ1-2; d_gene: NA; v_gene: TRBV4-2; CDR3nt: TGTGCCAGCAGCCAAGATCGCGCTAACTATGGCTACACCTTC; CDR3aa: CASSQDRANYGYTF
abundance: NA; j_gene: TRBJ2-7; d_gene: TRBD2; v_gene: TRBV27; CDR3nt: TGTGCCAGCAGTTTAAGGGCTAGCGGGTTGAACGAGCAGTACTTC; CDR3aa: CASSLRASGLNEQYF
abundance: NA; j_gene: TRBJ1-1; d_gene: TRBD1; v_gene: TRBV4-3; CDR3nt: TGCGCCAGCAGCCAAGCCGGACAGGGTTGGGACACTGAAGCTTTCTTT; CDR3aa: CASSQAGQGWDTEAFF
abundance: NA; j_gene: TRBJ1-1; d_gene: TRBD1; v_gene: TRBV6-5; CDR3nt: TGTGCCAGCAGTTCCCTGACAGGGCTGACCACTGAAGCTTTCTTT; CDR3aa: CASSSLTGLTTEAFF
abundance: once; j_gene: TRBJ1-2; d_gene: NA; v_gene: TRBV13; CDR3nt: TGTGCCAGCAGCCCGGGGGACGGATTCTATGGCTACACCTTC; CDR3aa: CASSPGDGFYGYTF
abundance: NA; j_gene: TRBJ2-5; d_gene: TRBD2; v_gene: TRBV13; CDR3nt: TGTGCCAGCAGCTTCGGGGGGGGTGAGACCCAGTACTTC; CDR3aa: CASSFGGGETQYF
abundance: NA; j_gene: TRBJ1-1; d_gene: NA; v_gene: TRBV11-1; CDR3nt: TGTGCCAGCAGCTTAGACTACACTGAAGCTTTCTTT; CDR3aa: CASSLDYTEAFF
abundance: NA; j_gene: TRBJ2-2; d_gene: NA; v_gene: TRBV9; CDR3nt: TGTGCCAGCAGCCCGCGGGGTGGGAACACCGGGGAGCTGTTTTTT; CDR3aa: CASSPRGGNTGELFF
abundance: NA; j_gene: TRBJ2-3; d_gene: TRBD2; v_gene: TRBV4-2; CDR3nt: TGTGCCAGCAGCCAAGAGCCCAGCGGGGGTCCTAGCACAGATACGCAGTATTTT; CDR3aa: CASSQEPSGGPSTDTQYF
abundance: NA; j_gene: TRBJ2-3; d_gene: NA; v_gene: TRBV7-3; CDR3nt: TGTGCCAGCAGCTTGGGGCAATACACAGATACGCAGTATTTT; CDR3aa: CASSLGQYTDTQYF
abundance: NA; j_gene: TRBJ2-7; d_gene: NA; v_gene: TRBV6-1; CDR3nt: TGTGCCAGCAGTGAAGGAACTCATAGTCAGGTTCCGTACGAGCAGTACTTC; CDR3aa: CASSEGTHSQVPYEQYF
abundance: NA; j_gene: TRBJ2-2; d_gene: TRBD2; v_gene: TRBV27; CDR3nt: TGTGCCAGCAGTTTAGGTGGGGGGGTCGGGGAGCTGTTTTTT; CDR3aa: CASSLGGGVGELFF
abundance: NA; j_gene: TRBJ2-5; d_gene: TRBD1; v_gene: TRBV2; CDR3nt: TGTGCCAGCACCCTCGACAGGGGTTTGGAGACCCAGTACTTC; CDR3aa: CASTLDRGLETQYF